This T cell receptor beta chain was identified in a study of cytomegalovirus exposure and HLA in healthy donors. With respect to this clone: No antigen is known for it.

General study findings and limits: In vitro experiments confirmed that a few CMV-associated chains were specific for CMV antigens.

CDR1 is MNHEY, CDR2 SVGAGI, per germline. This CDR3 has 15 amino acids. Trimming removed 4 bases from V and 0 bases from J; junction bases left unmatched: 3. Use of 60 Vbeta and 13 Jbeta primers characterized the PCR. The protocol was immunoSEQ multiplex PCR, while the TCRdb copy is restricted to in-frame clones and leaves out a portion. This table has over 95,000 clones, less than 80% appearing once. Input material: PBMCs. The chain joins TRBV6-5 to TRBJ2-4, with TRBD2 identical over 7 bases. The source is a man between 35 and 55 years old in good health and CMV-seronegative. The DNA of the CDR3 is TGTGCCAGCAGTTCGTCGGGGGGAGCCAAAAACATTCAGTACTTC. It codes for CASSSSGGAKNIQYF.